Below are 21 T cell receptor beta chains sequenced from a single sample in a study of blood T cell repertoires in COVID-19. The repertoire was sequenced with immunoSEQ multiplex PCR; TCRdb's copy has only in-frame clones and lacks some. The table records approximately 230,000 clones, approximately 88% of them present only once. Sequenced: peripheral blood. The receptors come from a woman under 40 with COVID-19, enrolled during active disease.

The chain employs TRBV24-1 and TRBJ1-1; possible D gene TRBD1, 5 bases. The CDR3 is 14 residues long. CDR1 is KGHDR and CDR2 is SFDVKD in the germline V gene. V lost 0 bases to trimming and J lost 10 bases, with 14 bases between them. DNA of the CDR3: TGTGCCACCAGTGATTTGCTCGGGGGGAATGGAGCTTTCTTT. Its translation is CATSDLLGGNGAFF.

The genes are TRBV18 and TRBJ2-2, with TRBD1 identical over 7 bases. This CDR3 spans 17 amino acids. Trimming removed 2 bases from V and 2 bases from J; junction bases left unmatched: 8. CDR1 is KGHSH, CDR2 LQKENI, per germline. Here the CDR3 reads CASSPFRDSQNTGELFF. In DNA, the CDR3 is TGTGCCAGCTCACCATTCAGGGACAGCCAAAACACCGGGGAGCTGTTTTTT.

CDR3 amino acids: CASSTDRVRNQPQHF. In nucleotides, the CDR3 is TGTGCCAGCAGCACTGACAGGGTGCGCAATCAGCCCCAGCATTTT. The chain employs TRBV7-2 and TRBJ1-5, with 7 bases that match TRBD1. Germline CDR1 and CDR2: SGHTA and FQGNSA. V dropped 5 bases and J dropped 2; count of bases not matched to a gene: 6. This CDR3 comprises 15 residues.

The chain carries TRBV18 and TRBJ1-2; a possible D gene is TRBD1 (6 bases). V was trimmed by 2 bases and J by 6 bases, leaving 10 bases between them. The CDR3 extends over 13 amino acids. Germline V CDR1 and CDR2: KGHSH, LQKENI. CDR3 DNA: TGTGCCAGCTCACCAGGCAGGGGAGATGGCTACACCTTC. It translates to CASSPGRGDGYTF.

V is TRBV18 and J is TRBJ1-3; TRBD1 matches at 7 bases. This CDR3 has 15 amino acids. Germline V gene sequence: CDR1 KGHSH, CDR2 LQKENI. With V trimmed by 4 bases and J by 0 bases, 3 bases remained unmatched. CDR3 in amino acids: CASSQDRASGNTIYF. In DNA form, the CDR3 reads TGTGCCAGCTCACAAGACAGGGCCTCTGGAAACACCATATATTTT. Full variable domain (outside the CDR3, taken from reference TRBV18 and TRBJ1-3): NAGVMQNPRHLVRRRGQEARLRCSPMKGHSHVYWYRQLPEEGLKFMVYLQKENIIDESGMPKERFSAEFPKEGPSILRIQQVVRGDSAAYFCASSQDRASGNTIYFGEGSWLTVV.

The CDR3 DNA reads as TGTGCCAGCTCACCACGAGTTGGAGACAGGGGGACTGAAGCTTTCTTT. It specifies CASSPRVGDRGTEAFF. This rearrangement joins TRBV18 to TRBJ1-1, with 9 bases that match TRBD1. Trimming at V came to 1 base and at J to 5 bases, leaving 8 bases not matched to a gene. CDR1 is KGHSH, CDR2 LQKENI, per germline. CDR3 length: 16 amino acids. Looking up the rest from reference TRBV18 and TRBJ1-1 gives the full variable domain: NAGVMQNPRHLVRRRGQEARLRCSPMKGHSHVYWYRQLPEEGLKFMVYLQKENIIDESGMPKERFSAEFPKEGPSILRIQQVVRGDSAAYFCASSPRVGDRGTEAFFGQGTRLTVV.

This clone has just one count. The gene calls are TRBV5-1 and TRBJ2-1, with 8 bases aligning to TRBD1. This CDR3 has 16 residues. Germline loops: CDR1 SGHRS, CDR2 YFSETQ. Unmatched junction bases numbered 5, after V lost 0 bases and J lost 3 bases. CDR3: CASSLELDRDYNEQFF. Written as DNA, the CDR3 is TGCGCCAGCAGCTTGGAGCTGGACAGGGACTACAATGAGCAGTTCTTC. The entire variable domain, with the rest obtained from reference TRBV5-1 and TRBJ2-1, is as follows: KAGVTQTPRYLIKTRGQQVTLSCSPISGHRSVSWYQQTPGQGLQFLFEYFSETQRNKGNFPGRFSGRQFSNSRSEMNVSTLELGDSALYLCASSLELDRDYNEQFFGPGTRLTVL.

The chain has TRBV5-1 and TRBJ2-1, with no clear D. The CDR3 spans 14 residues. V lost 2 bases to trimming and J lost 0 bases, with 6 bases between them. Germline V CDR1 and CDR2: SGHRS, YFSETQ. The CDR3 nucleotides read TGCGCCAGCAGCTTTACCAGCTCCTACAATGAGCAGTTCTTC. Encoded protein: CASSFTSSYNEQFF.

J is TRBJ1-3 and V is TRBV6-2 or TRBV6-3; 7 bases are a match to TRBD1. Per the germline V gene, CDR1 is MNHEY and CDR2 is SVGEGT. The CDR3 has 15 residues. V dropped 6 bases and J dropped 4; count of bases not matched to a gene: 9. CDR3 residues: CASSETGARGNTIYF. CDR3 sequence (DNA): TGTGCCAGCAGCGAAACAGGGGCGCGAGGAAACACCATATATTTT.

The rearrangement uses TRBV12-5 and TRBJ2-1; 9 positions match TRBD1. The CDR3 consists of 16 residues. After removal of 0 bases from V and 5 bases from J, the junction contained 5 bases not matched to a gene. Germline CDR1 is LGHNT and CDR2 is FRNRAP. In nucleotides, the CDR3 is TGTGCTAGTGGTTTGGTCTTCCGGACAGGGGACAATGAGCAGTTCTTC. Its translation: CASGLVFRTGDNEQFF.

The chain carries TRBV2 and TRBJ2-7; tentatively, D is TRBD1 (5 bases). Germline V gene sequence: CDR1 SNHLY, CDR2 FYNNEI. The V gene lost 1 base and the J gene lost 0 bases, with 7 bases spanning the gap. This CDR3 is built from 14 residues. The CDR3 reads CASSEDRNSYEQYF. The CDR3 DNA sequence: TGTGCCAGCAGTGAAGACAGGAACTCCTACGAGCAGTACTTC.

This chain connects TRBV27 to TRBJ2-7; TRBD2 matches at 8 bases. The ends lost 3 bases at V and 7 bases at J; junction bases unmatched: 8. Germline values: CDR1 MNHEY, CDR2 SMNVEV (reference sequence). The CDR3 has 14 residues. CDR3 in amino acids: CASSLSGGHGEQYV. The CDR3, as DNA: TGTGCCAGCAGTTTGAGCGGGGGCCACGGGGAGCAGTACGTC.

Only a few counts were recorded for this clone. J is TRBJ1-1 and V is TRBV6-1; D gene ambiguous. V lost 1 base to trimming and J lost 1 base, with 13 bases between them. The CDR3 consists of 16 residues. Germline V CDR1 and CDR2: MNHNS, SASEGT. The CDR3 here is CASSEEIGLPNTEAFF. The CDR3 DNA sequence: TGTGCCAGCAGTGAAGAAATAGGACTCCCGAACACTGAAGCTTTCTTT.

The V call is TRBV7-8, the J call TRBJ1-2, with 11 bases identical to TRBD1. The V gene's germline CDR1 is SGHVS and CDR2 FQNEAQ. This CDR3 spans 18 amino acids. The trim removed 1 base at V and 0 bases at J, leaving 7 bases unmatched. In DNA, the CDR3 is TGTGCCAGCAGCTTAGTTGGGACAGGGGGACCTCCTAACTATGGCTACACCTTC. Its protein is CASSLVGTGGPPNYGYTF.

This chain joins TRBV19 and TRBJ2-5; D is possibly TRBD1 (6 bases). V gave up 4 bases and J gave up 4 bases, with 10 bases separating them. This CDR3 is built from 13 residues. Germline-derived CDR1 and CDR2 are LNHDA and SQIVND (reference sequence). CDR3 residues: CASSNRAGETQYF. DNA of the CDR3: TGTGCCAGTAGTAACAGGGCTGGAGAGACCCAGTACTTC.

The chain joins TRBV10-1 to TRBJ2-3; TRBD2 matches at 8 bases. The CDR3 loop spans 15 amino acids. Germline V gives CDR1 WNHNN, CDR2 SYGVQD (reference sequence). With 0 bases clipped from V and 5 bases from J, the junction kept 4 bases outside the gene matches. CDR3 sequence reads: CASSESGGRKDTQYF. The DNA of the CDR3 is TGCGCCAGCAGTGAGTCGGGCGGGAGGAAAGATACGCAGTATTTT.

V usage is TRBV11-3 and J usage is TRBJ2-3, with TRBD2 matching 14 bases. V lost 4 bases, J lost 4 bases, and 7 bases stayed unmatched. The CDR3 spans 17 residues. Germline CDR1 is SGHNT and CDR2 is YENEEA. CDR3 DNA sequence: TGTGCCAGCAGCTCGGGACTAGCGGGAGATGTGGCAGATACGCAGTATTTT. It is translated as CASSSGLAGDVADTQYF.

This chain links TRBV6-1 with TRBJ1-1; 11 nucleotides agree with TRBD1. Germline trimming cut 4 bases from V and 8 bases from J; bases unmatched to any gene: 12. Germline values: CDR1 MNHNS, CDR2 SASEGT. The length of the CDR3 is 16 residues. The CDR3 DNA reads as TGTGCCAGCAGTGCTGGGGGGACAGGGGGAGCGTACGAAGCTTTCTTT. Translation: CASSAGGTGGAYEAFF.

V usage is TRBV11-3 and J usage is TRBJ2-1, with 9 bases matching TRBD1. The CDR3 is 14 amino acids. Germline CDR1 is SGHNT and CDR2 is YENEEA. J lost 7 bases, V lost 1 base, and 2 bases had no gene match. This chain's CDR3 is CASSLGDRVNEQFF. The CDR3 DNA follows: TGTGCCAGCAGCTTAGGGGACAGGGTGAATGAGCAGTTCTTC.

This CDR3 is CASSFPLGESYEQYF. The CDR3 coding sequence is TGTGCCAGCAGCTTTCCGTTAGGGGAATCCTACGAGCAGTACTTC. This chain uses TRBV11-2 with TRBJ2-7, with D tentatively TRBD1 (5 bases). Germline CDR1 and CDR2: SGHAT and FQNNGV. The length of the CDR3 is 15 residues. Trimming pared 3 bases from V and 1 base from J, leaving 13 bases between.

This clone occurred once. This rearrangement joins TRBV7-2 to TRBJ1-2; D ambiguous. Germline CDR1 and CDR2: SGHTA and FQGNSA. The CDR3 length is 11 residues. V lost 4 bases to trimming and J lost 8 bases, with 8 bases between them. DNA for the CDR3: TGTGCCAGCAGCTCCGGAGCAGGCTACACCTTC. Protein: CASSSGAGYTF.